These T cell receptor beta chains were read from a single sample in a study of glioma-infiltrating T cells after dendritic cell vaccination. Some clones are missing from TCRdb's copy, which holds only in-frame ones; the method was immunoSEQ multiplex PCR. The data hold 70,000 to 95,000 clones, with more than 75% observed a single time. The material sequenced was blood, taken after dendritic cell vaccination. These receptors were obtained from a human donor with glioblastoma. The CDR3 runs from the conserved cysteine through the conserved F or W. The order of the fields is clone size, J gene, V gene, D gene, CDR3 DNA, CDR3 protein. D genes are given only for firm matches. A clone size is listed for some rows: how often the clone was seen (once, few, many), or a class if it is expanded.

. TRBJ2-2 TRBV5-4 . TGTGCCAGCAGCGCCCCCGGGACATCTGACACCGGGGAGCTGTTTTTT CASSAPGTSDTGELFF
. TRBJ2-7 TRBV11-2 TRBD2 TGTGCCAGCAGTAGTTCGGGACTAGCCTACGAGCAGTACTTC CASSSSGLAYEQYF
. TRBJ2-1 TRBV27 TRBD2 TGTGCCAGCAGTTTATTGTCTAGCGGGGGGCATGGTGAGCAGTTCTTC CASSLLSSGGHGEQFF
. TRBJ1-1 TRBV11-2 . TGTGCCAGCAGCCTTGACAGATCGGCTGAAGCTTTCTTT CASSLDRSAEAFF
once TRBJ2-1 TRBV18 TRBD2 TGTGCCAGCTCCACTACTAGCGGGAGGGCCACCTCCTACAATGAGCAGTTCTTC CASSTTSGRATSYNEQFF
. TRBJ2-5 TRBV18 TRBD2 TGTGCCAGCTCAAACCAGGGAGGGTCCCAAGAGACCCAGTACTTC CASSNQGGSQETQYF
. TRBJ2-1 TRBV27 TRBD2 TGTGCCAGCAGTTACCGGGGGACTAGCGGGTTTGGTGAGCAGTTCTTC CASSYRGTSGFGEQFF
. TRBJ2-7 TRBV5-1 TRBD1 TGCGCCAGCAGCCAGATGGGGACAGGGGAGGGCGAGCAGTACTTC CASSQMGTGEGEQYF
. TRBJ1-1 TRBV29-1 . TGCAGCGTTGAAGAGGCGGGACGAACTGAAGCTTTCTTT CSVEEAGRTEAFF
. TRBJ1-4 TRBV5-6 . TGTGCCAGCAGCTTGATGCTGCCGGGCAGGGATGAAAAACTGTTTTTT CASSLMLPGRDEKLFF
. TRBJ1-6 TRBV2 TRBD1 TGTGCCAGCAGAACAGGGGGCGGGAATTCACCCCTCCACTTT CASRTGGGNSPLHF
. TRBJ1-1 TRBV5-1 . TGCGCCAGCAGCTTACTAAGACAGGTTGGTCTGAACACGGAAGCTTTCTTT CASSLLRQVGLNTEAFF
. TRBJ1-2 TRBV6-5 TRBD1 TGTGCCAGCAGTTGGACAGGGGGCCTCGATGGCTACACCTTC CASSWTGGLDGYTF
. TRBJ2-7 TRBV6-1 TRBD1 TGTGCCAGCAGTGAGGGGACAGGGGGGTCCTACGAGCAGTACTTC CASSEGTGGSYEQYF
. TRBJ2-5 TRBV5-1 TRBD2 TGCGCCAGCAGCCCAAGACTAGCGGGGGAAGAGACCCAGTACTTC CASSPRLAGEETQYF
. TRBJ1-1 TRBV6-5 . TGTGCCAGCAGTCGTCGGAGCACTGAAGCTTTCTTT CASSRRSTEAFF
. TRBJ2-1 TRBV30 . TGTGCCTGGAGTTGGGGGGACCAGCGGTACAATGAGCAGTTCTTC CAWSWGDQRYNEQFF
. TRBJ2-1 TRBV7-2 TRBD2 TGTGCCAGCAGCCGTAGCGGGGTCCTCTACAATGAGCAGTTCTTC CASSRSGVLYNEQFF
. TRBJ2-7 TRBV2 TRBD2 TGTGCCAGCAGTGGACGGCTAGCGGGAGTCGACGAGCAGTACTTC CASSGRLAGVDEQYF
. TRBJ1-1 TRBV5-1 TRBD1 TGCGCCAGCAGCTCCGGGACAGGGGCCACTGAAGCTTTCTTT CASSSGTGATEAFF
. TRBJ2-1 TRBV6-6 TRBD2 TGTGCCACCATTCCGAGCGGGGCATACAATGAGCAGTTCTTC CATIPSGAYNEQFF
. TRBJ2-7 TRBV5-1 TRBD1 TGCGCCTGCTCGGGACAGGGGGCAAATGAGCAGTACTTC CACSGQGANEQYF
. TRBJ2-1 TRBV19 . TGTGCCAGTAGTATGGTCGGGTCGTCCTACAATGAGCAGTTCTTC CASSMVGSSYNEQFF
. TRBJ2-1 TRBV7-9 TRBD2 TGTGCCAGCAGAAGCGGGAGCTCCTACAATGAGCAGTTCTTC CASRSGSSYNEQFF
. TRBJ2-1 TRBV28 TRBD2 TGTGCCAGCAGCCCGGCCGGACTAGCGGGGTACAATGAGCAGTTCTTC CASSPAGLAGYNEQFF
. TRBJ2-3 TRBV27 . TGTGCCAGCAGTAGCGATTTTAGCACAGATACGCAGTATTTT CASSSDFSTDTQYF
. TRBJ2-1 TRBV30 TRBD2 TGTGCCTGGAGTCCTGGGACTAGTCCCCTTGAGCAGTTCTTC CAWSPGTSPLEQFF
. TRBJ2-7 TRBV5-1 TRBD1 TGCGCCAGCAGCCCGGACAGGGGGGACTACGAGCAGTACTTC CASSPDRGDYEQYF
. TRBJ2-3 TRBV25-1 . TGTGCCAGCAGTGGCCATCTAGCGCCTTTAACGGATACGCAGTATTTT CASSGHLAPLTDTQYF
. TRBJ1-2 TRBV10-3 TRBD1 TGTGCCATCAGTGGACCTCGACAGGGGGCCTATGGCTACACCTTC CAISGPRQGAYGYTF
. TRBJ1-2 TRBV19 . TGTGCCAGTACTCAAGGGGCAGTTCGAAACTATGGCTACACCTTC CASTQGAVRNYGYTF
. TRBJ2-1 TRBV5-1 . TGCGCCAGCAGGGGCGTTTGGGATGAGCAGTTCTTC CASRGVWDEQFF
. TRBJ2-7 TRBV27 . TGTGCCAGCAGTCTCCTGGGGTCGGGGGCCTACGAGCAGTACTTC CASSLLGSGAYEQYF
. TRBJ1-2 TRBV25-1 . TGTGCCAGCAGTGCGGGGAGCTATGGCTACACCTTC CASSAGSYGYTF
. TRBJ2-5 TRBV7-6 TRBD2 TGTGCCAGCTCTTCCGCGAAGCGGGGGGGCGGGGAGACCCAGTACTTC CASSSAKRGGGETQYF
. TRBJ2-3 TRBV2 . TGTGCCAGCAAGAGAACCGGGGCAGATACGCAGTATTTT CASKRTGADTQYF
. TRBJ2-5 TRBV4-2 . TGTGCCAGCAGCCAACAGGAACTATGGGAGGCCCGACTAGATGGGTACCAAGAGACCCAGTACTTC CASSQQELWEARLDGYQETQYF
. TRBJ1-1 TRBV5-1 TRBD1 TGCGCCAGCAGCCCCCCAGGGGGGAACACTGAAGCTTTCTTT CASSPPGGNTEAFF
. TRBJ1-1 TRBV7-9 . TGTGCCAGCAGCTTAGTTGGCAGGGTGAACACTGAAGCTTTCTTT CASSLVGRVNTEAFF
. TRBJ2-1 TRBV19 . TGTGCCAGTAGTATCACAGGTGAGCAGTTCTTC CASSITGEQFF
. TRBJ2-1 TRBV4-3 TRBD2 TGCGCCAGCAGCCTTCGGACTAGCGGGGGGGGGTCCTACAATGAGCAGTTCTTC CASSLRTSGGGSYNEQFF
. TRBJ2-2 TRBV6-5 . TGTGCCACCACGGGGACGGGACAAAACACCGGGGAGCTGTTTTTT CATTGTGQNTGELFF
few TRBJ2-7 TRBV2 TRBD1 TGTGCCAGCAGCCCCCAGGGACAGGGCCTCGAGCAGTACTTC CASSPQGQGLEQYF
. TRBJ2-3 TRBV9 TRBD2 TGTGCCAGCAGCGGGACTAGCGGGAGGGTATCAGATACGCAGTATTTT CASSGTSGRVSDTQYF
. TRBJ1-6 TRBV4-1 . TGCGCCAGCAGCCAAGGACAGCTCAAAAATTCACCCCTCCACTTT CASSQGQLKNSPLHF
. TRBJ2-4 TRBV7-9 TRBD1 TGTGCCAGCAGAGATACCGGGACAGGGGAGGACATTCAGTACTTC CASRDTGTGEDIQYF
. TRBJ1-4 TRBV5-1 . TGCGCCAGCAGCTTGGTGGGGGCGGGTGAAAAACTGTTTTTT CASSLVGAGEKLFF
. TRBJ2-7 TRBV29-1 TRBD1 TGCAGCATAAAGACAGGGTCCTACGAGCAGTACTTC CSIKTGSYEQYF
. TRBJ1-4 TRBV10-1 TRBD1 TGCGCCAGCAGTGGGGGACAGTCAGCAACTAATGAAAAACTGTTTTTT CASSGGQSATNEKLFF
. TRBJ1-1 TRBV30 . TGTGCCTGGAAGGGGGGGGGTACTGAAGCTTTCTTT CAWKGGGTEAFF
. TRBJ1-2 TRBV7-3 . TGTGCCAGCAGCCCGAGACAAGGCCATCGGAATGGCTACACCTTC CASSPRQGHRNGYTF